The subject of this entry is one T cell receptor (beta chain). What it recognizes is unknown. Selected positively for CCR7 and CD45RO-negative, naive CD8 cells excluded terminally differentiated effector memory CD45RA+ cells. Here immunoSEQ multiplex PCR was the method, and the copy in TCRdb shows in-frame clones only, minus some. Among around 1.9 million clones listed, approximately 94% were seen once. This entry belongs to a study of shared clonotypes between healthy human individuals. Whole-study results and caveats: Generally, estimated richness proved larger in naive subsets than it did in memory subsets.

The CDR3 loop spans 20 amino acids. Trimming pared 1 base from V and 0 bases from J, leaving 25 bases between. Germline-derived CDR1 and CDR2 are ENHRY and SYGVKD. The sequenced sample was naive CD8+ T cells from PBMCs. This chain uses TRBV10-3 with TRBJ2-7, with a possible D match to TRBD2 (9 bases). This TCR was sampled from a man aged 18 to 35 in good health. Some clones in this sample may be carry-over from other donors' samples. The CDR3 DNA is TGTGCCATCAGTGAGTTTGCAGGGGGCTTAAGCGGGAGGAGCTCCTACGAGCAGTACTTC. This gives the protein CAISEFAGGLSGRSSYEQYF.